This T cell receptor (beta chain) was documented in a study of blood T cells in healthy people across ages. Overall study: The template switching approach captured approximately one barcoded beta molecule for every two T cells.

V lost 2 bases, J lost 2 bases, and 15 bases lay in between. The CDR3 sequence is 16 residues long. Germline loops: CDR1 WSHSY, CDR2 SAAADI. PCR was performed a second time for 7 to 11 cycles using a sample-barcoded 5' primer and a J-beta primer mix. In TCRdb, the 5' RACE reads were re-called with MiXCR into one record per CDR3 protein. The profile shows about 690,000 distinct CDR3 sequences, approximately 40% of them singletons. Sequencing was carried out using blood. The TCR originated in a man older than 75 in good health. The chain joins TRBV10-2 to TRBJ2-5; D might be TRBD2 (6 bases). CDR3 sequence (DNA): TGCGCCAGCAGTGAGCCATACTACGCGGGACAAGAGACCCAGTACTTC. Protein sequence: CASSEPYYAGQETQYF.